These 10 T cell receptor beta chains were sequenced from one sample in a study of blood T cell repertoires in COVID-19. Profiled with immunoSEQ multiplex PCR; TCRdb holds only in-frame clones, not every one. Found here are over 150,000 clones, approximately 86% of them singletons; the top ten hold 0.58%. The source material was peripheral blood. All receptors derive from a man aged 55 to 70 with COVID-19, enrolled during active disease.

This chain links TRBV27 with TRBJ1-4; weak D call: TRBD1 (6 bases). CDR1 MNHEY and CDR2 SMNVEV come from the germline V gene (reference sequence). The CDR3 length is 15 residues. V lost 2 bases to trimming and J lost 4 bases, with 11 bases between them. In DNA form, the CDR3 reads TGTGCCAGCAGTTTAGGGGGCAGGGATAATGAAAAACTGTTTTTT. Translating gives CASSLGGRDNEKLFF. The whole variable domain, filled in from reference TRBV27 and TRBJ1-4, reads EAQVTQNPRYLITVTGKKLTVTCSQNMNHEYMSWYRQDPGLGLRQIYYSMNVEVTDKGDVPEGYKVSRKEKRNFPLILESPSPNQTSLYFCASSLGGRDNEKLFFGSGTQLSVL.

There are a few counts of this clone. The gene calls are TRBV2 and TRBJ1-5; D is unresolved. Trimming removed 4 bases at V and 0 bases at J, with 10 bases between. CDR3 length: 15 amino acids. Germline-derived CDR1 and CDR2 are SNHLY and FYNNEI. The CDR3 sequence is CASSGLAVSNQPQHF. CDR3 bases: TGTGCCAGCAGTGGACTAGCTGTTAGCAATCAGCCCCAGCATTTT.

This chain links TRBV27 with TRBJ1-1; TRBD1 might be the D (5 bases). With 3 bases removed from V and 7 bases from J, the gap between germline ends came to 15 bases. CDR1 and CDR2 from the germline V gene are MNHEY and SMNVEV (reference sequence). The CDR3 runs 14 residues. This CDR3 reads CASSFSPRAIEAFF. In nucleotides, the CDR3 is TGTGCCAGCAGTTTTTCACCCAGGGCCATTGAAGCTTTCTTT.

J is TRBJ2-5 and V is TRBV19, with a possible D match to TRBD2 (6 bases). The germline V gene has CDR1 LNHDA and CDR2 SQIVND (reference sequence). V was clipped by 5 bases and J by 2 bases, with 15 bases between them. The CDR3 covers 15 residues. This CDR3 reads CASSDWRGGQETQYF. Here the CDR3 DNA reads TGTGCCAGTAGTGATTGGCGGGGCGGGCAAGAGACCCAGTACTTC.

The rearrangement links TRBV25-1 to TRBJ2-1; 7 nucleotides match TRBD2. The CDR3 covers 17 residues. Germline CDR1 is MGHDK and CDR2 is SYGVNS. J lost 0 bases, V lost 7 bases, and 12 bases had no gene match. The CDR3 nucleotides are TGTGCCAGCACCTCCGCGGCGGGAGAAAGCTCCTACAATGAGCAGTTCTTC. It is translated as CASTSAAGESSYNEQFF.

The gene calls are TRBV4-3 and TRBJ1-3; no reliable D call. There are 15 residues in the CDR3. In germline, CDR1 is LGHNA, CDR2 YSLEER. V lost 3 bases, J lost 0 bases, and 9 bases lay in between. CDR3: CASSQIRRSGNTIYF. CDR3 nucleotides: TGCGCCAGCAGCCAGATCAGGCGCTCTGGAAACACCATATATTTT.

This chain joins TRBV28 and TRBJ2-7; 9 nucleotides match TRBD1. The CDR3 contains 14 residues. V lost 5 bases and J lost 2; bases outside the gene matches: 4. Germline loops: CDR1 MDHEN, CDR2 SYDVKM. The CDR3 loop reads CASSLTGGPYEQYF. The CDR3 nucleotides read TGTGCCAGCAGTCTGACAGGGGGACCCTACGAGCAGTACTTC. Drawing the rest from reference TRBV28 and TRBJ2-7, the complete variable domain is DVKVTQSSRYLVKRTGEKVFLECVQDMDHENMFWYRQDPGLGLRLIYFSYDVKMKEKGDIPEGYSVSREKKERFSLILESASTNQTSMYLCASSLTGGPYEQYFGPGTRLTVT.

This clone was recorded only once. The chain combines TRBV6-5 with TRBJ2-5; 7 bases are shared with TRBD1. This CDR3 is built from 15 residues. Germline V gives CDR1 MNHEY, CDR2 SVGAGI. V was pared by 4 bases and J by 1 base, with 6 bases of the junction left unmatched. As DNA, the CDR3 is TGTGCCAGCAGTTTCCGGGACAGATCCCAAGAGACCCAGTACTTC. It codes for CASSFRDRSQETQYF.

This chain links TRBV6-6 with TRBJ1-1; 9 bases line up with TRBD1. The CDR3 extends over 15 amino acids. V lost 6 bases to trimming and J lost 4 bases; unmatched junction nucleotides: 9. The germline V gene has CDR1 MNHNY and CDR2 SVGAGI (reference sequence). The CDR3 region has the DNA TGTGCCAGCAGAGATCACAGGGGGCATTCCACTGAAGCTTTCTTT. Amino acids: CASRDHRGHSTEAFF.

The chain recombines TRBV5-1 with TRBJ2-6, with D perhaps TRBD1 (6 bases). This CDR3 has 16 amino acids. Trimming pared 3 bases from V and 2 bases from J, leaving 12 bases between. Germline values: CDR1 SGHRS, CDR2 YFSETQ. The CDR3 nucleotides are TGCGCCAGCAGCTGGAATACAGGGCCTGGGGCCAACGTCCTGACTTTC. It yields the protein CASSWNTGPGANVLTF.